Below, 8 T cell receptor beta chains from the same sample are listed, as sequenced in a study of T cell repertoires in cytomegalovirus infection. For these receptors, no antigen is known. TCRdb used MiXCR to reprocess the reads, holding one entry per CDR3 protein. The table has about 920,000 distinct CDR3 sequences, around 31% seen once. Sequenced material: cultured CD8+ T cells from PBMCs, taken from culture after CMV antigen stimulation. These receptors were collected from a human donor in good health (CMV status not recorded). Some clones in this sample may be carry-over from other donors' samples.

With respect to this clonotype: Germline and junction disagree at one end, which may indicate a read error. The chain links TRBV7-6 to TRBJ1-2, with D uncertain. Looked up from germline, CDR1 is SGHVS and CDR2 is FNYEAQ. The CDR3 runs 13 residues. The CDR3 loop reads CVSSLSINYGYTF. In DNA form, the CDR3 reads TGTGTCAGCAGCTTATCGATTAACTATGGCTACACCTTC.

V is TRBV25-1 and J is TRBJ2-7; 9 bases fit TRBD1. Germline-derived CDR1 and CDR2 are MGHDK and SYGVNS. This CDR3 is 17 amino acids long. Germline trimming cut 4 bases from V and 1 base from J; bases unmatched to any gene: 11. The CDR3 reads CASSGPPGTGRSYEQYF. CDR3 DNA sequence: TGTGCCAGCAGTGGACCCCCCGGGACAGGGAGGTCCTACGAGCAGTACTTC.

This clonotype was counted ten times or more. V gene TRBV7-9 combines with J gene TRBJ2-1; D is ambiguous. The CDR3 sequence is 16 residues long. CDR1 is SEHNR, CDR2 FQNEAQ, per germline (reference sequence). V was cut by 0 bases and J by 0 bases, with 9 bases left in between. Here the CDR3 DNA reads TGTGCCAGCAGCTTAGCGATGCGTGTCTCCTACAATGAGCAGTTCTTC. Protein: CASSLAMRVSYNEQFF.

The genes are TRBV4-1 and TRBJ2-3; TRBD2 matches 9 bases. The CDR3 sequence is 14 residues long. Trimming removed 5 bases from V and 5 bases from J; junction bases left unmatched: 5. The V gene's germline CDR1 is MGHRA and CDR2 YSYEKL. This chain's CDR3 is CASSGAGGVDTQYF. Written as DNA, the CDR3 is TGCGCCAGCAGCGGAGCGGGGGGCGTAGATACGCAGTATTTT.

This clonotype was counted a few times. This chain connects TRBV7-6 to TRBJ2-7; D is unresolved. Looked up from germline, CDR1 is SGHVS and CDR2 is FNYEAQ. Trimming shortened V by 2 bases and J by 6 bases, and 11 bases separated the two germline ends. The CDR3 loop spans 13 amino acids. In nucleotides, the CDR3 is TGTGCCAGCAGCTTACAAATGTGGGCCGAGCAGTACTTC. This codes for CASSLQMWAEQYF.

This clonotype was recorded at least ten times. The chain recombines TRBV7-2 with TRBJ1-5; D remains ambiguous. This CDR3 contains 12 residues. Germline V gives CDR1 SGHTA, CDR2 FQGNSA. The V and J ends lost 5 bases and 7 bases respectively, with 9 bases between them. The CDR3 coding sequence is TGTGCCAGCAGCCCCATTGGGCAGCCCCAGCATTTT. Protein product: CASSPIGQPQHF.

This rearrangement joins TRBV12-3 or TRBV12-4 to TRBJ1-1; D is possibly TRBD1 (5 bases). The CDR3 is 15 residues long. Trimming removed 5 bases at V and 7 bases at J, with 20 bases between. The CDR3 coding sequence is TGTGCCAGCAGTCCTCGGGACCTGTATAGTGGTGAAGCTTTCTTT. Translating it yields CASSPRDLYSGEAFF.

V is TRBV27 and J is TRBJ1-4, with 7 bases lining up with TRBD1. CDR3 length: 13 amino acids. Per the germline V gene, CDR1 is MNHEY and CDR2 is SMNVEV (reference sequence). The V gene end was trimmed by 7 bases and the J gene end by 7 bases; junction bases not matched to a gene: 6. The CDR3 sequence: CASTPRGSEKLFF. CDR3 DNA: TGTGCCAGCACCCCCAGGGGGTCTGAAAAACTGTTTTTT.